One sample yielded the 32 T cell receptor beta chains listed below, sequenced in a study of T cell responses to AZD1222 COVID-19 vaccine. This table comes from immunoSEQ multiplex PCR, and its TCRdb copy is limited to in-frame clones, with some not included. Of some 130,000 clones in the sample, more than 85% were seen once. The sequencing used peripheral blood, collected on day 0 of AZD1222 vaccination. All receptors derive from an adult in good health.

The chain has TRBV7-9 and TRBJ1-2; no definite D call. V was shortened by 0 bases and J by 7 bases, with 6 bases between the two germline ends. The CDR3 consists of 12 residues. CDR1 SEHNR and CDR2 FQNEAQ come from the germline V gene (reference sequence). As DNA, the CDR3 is TGTGCCAGCAGCTTAGCAGGGTTTGGCTACACCTTC. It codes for CASSLAGFGYTF.

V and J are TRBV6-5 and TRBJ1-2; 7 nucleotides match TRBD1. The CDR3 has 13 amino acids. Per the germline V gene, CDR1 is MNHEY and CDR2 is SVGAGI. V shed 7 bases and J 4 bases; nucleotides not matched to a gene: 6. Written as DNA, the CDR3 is TGTGCCAGCAACAGGGGAAGTGGCTATGGCTACACCTTC. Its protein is CASNRGSGYGYTF.

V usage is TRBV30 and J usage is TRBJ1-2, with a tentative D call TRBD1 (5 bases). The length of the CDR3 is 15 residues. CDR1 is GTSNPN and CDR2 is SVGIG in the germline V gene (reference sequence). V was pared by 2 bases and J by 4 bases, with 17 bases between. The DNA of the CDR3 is TGTGCCTGGAGTTCGCCAGGGCCTACTATCTATGGCTACACCTTC. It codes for CAWSSPGPTIYGYTF.

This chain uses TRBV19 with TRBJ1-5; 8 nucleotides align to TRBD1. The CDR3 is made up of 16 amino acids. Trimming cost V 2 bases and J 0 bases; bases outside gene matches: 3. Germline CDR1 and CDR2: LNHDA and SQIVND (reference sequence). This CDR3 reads CASSIWTGYSNQPQHF. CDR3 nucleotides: TGTGCCAGTAGTATATGGACAGGGTATAGCAATCAGCCCCAGCATTTT.

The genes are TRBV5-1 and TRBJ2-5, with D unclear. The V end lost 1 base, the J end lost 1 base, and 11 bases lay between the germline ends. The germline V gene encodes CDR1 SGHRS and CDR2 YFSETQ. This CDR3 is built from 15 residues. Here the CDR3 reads CASSLYQPTQETQYF. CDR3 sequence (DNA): TGCGCCAGCAGCTTGTACCAGCCGACCCAAGAGACCCAGTACTTC.

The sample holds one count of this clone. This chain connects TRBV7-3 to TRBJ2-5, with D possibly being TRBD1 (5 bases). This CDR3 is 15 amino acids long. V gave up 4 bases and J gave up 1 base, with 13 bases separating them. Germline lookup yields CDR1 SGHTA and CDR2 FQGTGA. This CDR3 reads CASSSLTVTQETQYF. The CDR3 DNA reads TGTGCCAGCAGCTCACTGACAGTGACCCAAGAGACCCAGTACTTC.

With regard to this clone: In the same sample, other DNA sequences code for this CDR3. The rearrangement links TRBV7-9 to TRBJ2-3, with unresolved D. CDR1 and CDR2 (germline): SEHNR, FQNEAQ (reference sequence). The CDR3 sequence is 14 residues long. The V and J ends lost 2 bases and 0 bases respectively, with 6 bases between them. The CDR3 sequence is CASSLTGSTDTQYF. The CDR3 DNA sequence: TGTGCCAGCAGCTTAACGGGTAGCACAGATACGCAGTATTTT. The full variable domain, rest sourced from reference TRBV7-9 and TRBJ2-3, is DTGVSQNPRHKITKRGQNVTFRCDPISEHNRLYWYRQTLGQGPEFLTYFQNEAQLEKSRLLSDRFSAERPKGSFSTLEIQRTEQGDSAMYLCASSLTGSTDTQYFGPGTRLTVL.

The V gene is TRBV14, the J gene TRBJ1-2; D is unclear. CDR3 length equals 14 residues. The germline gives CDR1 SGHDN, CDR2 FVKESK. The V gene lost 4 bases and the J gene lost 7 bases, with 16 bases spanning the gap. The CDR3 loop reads CASSPSLVAAGYTF. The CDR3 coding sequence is TGTGCCAGCAGCCCAAGTTTGGTAGCGGCTGGCTACACCTTC.

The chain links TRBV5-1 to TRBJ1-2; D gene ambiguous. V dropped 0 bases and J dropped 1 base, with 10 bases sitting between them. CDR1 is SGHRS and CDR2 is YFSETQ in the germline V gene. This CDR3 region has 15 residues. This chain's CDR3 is CASSLAGRLNYGYTF. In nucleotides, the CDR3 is TGCGCCAGCAGCTTGGCGGGGAGACTTAACTATGGCTACACCTTC. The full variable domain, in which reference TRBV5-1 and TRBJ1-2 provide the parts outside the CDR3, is KAGVTQTPRYLIKTRGQQVTLSCSPISGHRSVSWYQQTPGQGLQFLFEYFSETQRNKGNFPGRFSGRQFSNSRSEMNVSTLELGDSALYLCASSLAGRLNYGYTFGSGTRLTVV.

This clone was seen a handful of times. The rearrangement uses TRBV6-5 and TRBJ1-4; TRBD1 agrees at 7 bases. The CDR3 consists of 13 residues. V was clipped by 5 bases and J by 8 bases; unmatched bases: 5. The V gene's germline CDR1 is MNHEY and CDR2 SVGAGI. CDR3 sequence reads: CASSNRGREKLFF. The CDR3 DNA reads TGTGCCAGCAGTAACAGGGGTAGGGAAAAACTGTTTTTT.

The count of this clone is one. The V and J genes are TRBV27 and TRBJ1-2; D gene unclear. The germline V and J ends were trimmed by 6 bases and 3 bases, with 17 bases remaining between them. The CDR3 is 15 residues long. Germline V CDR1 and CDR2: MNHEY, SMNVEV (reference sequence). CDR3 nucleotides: TGTGCCAGCAGCTCCTACGAGAGGGCTCACTATGGCTACACCTTC. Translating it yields CASSSYERAHYGYTF.

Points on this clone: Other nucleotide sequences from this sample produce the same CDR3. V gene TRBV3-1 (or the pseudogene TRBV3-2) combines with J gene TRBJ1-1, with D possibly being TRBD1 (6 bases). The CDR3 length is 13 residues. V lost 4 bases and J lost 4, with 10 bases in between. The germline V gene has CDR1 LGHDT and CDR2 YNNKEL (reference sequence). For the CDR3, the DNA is TGTGCCAGCAGCCGAAAGGGGGGCACTGAAGCTTTCTTT. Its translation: CASSRKGGTEAFF.

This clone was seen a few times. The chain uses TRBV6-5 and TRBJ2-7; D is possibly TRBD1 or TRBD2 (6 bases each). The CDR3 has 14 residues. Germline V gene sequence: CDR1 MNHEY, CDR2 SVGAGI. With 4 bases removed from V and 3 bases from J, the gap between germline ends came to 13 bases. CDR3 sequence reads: CASSWGAGDYEQYF. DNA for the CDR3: TGTGCCAGCAGTTGGGGGGCAGGGGACTACGAGCAGTACTTC.

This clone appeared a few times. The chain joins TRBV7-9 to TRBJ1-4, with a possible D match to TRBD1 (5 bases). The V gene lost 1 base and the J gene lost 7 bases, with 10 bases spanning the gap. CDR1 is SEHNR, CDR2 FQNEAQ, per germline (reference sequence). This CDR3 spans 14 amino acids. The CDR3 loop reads CASSLVGDAEKLFF. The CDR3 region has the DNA TGTGCCAGCAGCTTAGTCGGGGACGCTGAAAAACTGTTTTTT.

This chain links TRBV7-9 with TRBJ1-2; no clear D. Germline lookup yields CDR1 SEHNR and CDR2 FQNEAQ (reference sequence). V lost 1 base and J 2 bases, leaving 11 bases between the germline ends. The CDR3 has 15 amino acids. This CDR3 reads CASSLVSPGNYGYTF. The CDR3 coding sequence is TGTGCCAGCAGCTTAGTTAGCCCCGGGAACTATGGCTACACCTTC.

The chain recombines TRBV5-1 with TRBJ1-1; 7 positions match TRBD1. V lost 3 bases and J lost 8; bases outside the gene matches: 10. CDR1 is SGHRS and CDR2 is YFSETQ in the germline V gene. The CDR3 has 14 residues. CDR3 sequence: CASSWGDSRTEAFF. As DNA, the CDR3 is TGCGCCAGCAGCTGGGGGGACAGCCGGACAGAAGCTTTCTTT.

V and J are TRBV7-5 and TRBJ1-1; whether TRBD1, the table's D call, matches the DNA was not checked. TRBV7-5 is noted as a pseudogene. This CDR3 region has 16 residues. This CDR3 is CVRSFPNGQGNTEAFF. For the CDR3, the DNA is TGTGTCAGAAGCTTCCCAAATGGACAGGGTAACACTGAAGCTTTCTTT.

The CDR3 DNA follows: TGTGCCAGTAGTCTCTCGGGACAGGTCTATGGCTACACCTTC. The encoded protein is CASSLSGQVYGYTF. This rearrangement joins TRBV19 to TRBJ1-2, with 8 nucleotides matching TRBD1. The V gene's germline CDR1 is LNHDA and CDR2 SQIVND (reference sequence). The CDR3 is 14 amino acids. The trim removed 5 bases at V and 4 bases at J, leaving 6 bases unmatched.

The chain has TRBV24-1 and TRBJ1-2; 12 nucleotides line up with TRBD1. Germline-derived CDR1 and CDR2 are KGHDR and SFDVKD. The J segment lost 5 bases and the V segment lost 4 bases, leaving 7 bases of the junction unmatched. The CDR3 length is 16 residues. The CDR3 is CATSDPGQGARYGYTF. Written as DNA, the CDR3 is TGTGCCACCAGTGACCCGGGACAGGGGGCGAGGTATGGCTACACCTTC.

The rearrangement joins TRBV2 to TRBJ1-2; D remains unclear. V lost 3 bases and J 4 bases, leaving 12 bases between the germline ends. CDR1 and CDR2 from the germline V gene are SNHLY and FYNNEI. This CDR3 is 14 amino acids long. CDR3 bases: TGTGCCAGCAGTGATCCCCACGGTCTCTATGGCTACACCTTC. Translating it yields CASSDPHGLYGYTF. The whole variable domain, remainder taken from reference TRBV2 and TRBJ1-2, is EPEVTQTPSHQVTQMGQEVILRCVPISNHLYFYWYRQILGQKVEFLVSFYNNEISEKSEIFDDQFSVERPDGSNFTLKIRSTKLEDSAMYFCASSDPHGLYGYTFGSGTRLTVV.

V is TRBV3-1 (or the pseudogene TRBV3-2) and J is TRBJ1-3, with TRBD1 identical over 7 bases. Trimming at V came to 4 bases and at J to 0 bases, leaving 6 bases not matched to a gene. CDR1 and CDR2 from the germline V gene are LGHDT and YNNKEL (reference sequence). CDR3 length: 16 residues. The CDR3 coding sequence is TGTGCCAGCAGCCGAACAGGGGCGAGCTCTGGAAACACCATATATTTT. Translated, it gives CASSRTGASSGNTIYF.

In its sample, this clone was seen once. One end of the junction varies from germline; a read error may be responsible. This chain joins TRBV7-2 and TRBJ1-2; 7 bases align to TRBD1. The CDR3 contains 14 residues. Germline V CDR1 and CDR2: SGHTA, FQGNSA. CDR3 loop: CASSLAYSRDSVVF. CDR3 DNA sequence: TGTGCCAGCAGCTTAGCGTACTCCCGGGACAGTGTAGTCTTC.

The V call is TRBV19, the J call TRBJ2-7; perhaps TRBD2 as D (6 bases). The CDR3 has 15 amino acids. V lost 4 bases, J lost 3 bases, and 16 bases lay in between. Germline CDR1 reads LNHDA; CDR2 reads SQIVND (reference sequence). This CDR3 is CASSTQLDGGYEQYF. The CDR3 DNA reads TGTGCCAGTAGTACCCAGCTCGACGGGGGCTACGAGCAGTACTTC.

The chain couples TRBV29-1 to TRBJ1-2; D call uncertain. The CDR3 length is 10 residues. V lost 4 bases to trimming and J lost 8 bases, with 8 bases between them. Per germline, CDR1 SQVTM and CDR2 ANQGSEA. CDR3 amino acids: CSVGEQGYTF. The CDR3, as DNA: TGCAGCGTTGGGGAACAGGGCTACACCTTC.

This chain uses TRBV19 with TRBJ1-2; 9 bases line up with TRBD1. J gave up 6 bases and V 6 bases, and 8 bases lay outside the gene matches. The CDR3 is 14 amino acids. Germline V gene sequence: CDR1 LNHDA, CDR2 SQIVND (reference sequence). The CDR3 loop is CASRVFRTGDGYTF. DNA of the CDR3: TGTGCCAGTAGAGTATTTCGGACAGGGGATGGCTACACCTTC.

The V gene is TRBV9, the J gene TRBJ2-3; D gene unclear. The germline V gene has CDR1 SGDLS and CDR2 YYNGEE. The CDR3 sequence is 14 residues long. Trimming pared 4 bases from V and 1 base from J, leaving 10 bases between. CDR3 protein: CASSPTAGTDTQYF. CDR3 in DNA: TGTGCCAGCAGCCCCACTGCCGGCACAGATACGCAGTATTTT.

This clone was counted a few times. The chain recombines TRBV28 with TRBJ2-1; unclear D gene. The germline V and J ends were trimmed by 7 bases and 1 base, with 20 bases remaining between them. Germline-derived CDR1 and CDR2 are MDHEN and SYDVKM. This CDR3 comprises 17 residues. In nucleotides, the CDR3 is TGTGCCAGCACCCCATTGGGATTCGGTCCTTCCTACAATGAGCAGTTCTTC. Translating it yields CASTPLGFGPSYNEQFF.

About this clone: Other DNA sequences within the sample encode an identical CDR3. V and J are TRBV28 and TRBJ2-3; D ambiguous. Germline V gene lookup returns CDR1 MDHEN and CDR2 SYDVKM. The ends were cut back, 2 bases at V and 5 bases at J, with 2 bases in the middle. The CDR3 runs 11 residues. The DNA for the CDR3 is TGTGCCAGCAGTTTACGAGATACGCAGTATTTT. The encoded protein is CASSLRDTQYF.

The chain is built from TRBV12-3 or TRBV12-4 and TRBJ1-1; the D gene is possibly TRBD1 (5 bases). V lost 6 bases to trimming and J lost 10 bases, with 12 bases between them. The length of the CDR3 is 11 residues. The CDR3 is CASSSGDIAFF. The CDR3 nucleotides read TGTGCCAGCAGCTCGGGGGATATAGCTTTCTTT.

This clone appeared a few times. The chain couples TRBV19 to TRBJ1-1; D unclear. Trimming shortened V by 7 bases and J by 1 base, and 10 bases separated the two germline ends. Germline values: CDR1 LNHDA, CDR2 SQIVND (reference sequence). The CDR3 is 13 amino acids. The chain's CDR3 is CASTMGGNTEAFF. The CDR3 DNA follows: TGTGCCAGTACCATGGGAGGGAACACTGAAGCTTTCTTT.

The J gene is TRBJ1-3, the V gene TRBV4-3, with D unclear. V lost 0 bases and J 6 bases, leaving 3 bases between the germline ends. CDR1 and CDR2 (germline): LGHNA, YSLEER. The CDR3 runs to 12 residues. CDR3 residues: CASSQETNTIYF. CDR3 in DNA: TGCGCCAGCAGCCAAGAAACAAACACCATATATTTT.

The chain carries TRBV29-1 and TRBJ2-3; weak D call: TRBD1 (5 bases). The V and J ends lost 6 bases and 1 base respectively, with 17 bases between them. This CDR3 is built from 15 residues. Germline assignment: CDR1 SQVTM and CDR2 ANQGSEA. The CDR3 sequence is CSVNRFALGTDTQYF. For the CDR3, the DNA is TGCAGCGTGAACAGGTTCGCGCTGGGCACAGATACGCAGTATTTT.